Listed below are T cell receptor beta chains from one sample, sequenced in a study of beta chain features in type 1 diabetes. This table comes from immunoSEQ multiplex PCR, and its TCRdb copy is limited to in-frame clones, with some not included. Among about 410,000 clones, about 15% were seen once, and the ten largest hold roughly 0.033%. Sequencing was performed on naive CD4+ T cells from blood. Source of these receptors: a man younger than 45 in good health. Both conserved end residues are part of each CDR3. A D gene is named only where the DNA matches it firmly. Only part of the rows carry a size: once, few, many, or a class if the clone is expanded.

cdr3_aa cdr3_nt d_call j_call v_call clone_size
CASSQDPPGSGANVLTF TGCGCCAGCAGCCAAGATCCCCCGGGTTCTGGGGCCAACGTCCTGACTTTC NA TRBJ2-6 TRBV4-3 NA
CASSIADTQYF TGTGCCAGCAGCATCGCAGATACGCAGTATTTT NA TRBJ2-3 TRBV2 NA
CASSPDRGYEQYF TGTGCCAGCAGTCCCGACAGGGGGTACGAGCAGTACTTC TRBD1 TRBJ2-7 TRBV7-9 NA
CASSLAGTANEQYF TGTGCCAGCAGCTTAGCCGGGACGGCCAACGAGCAGTACTTC NA TRBJ2-7 TRBV7-9 few
CSQVDKNIQYF TGCAGTCAGGTGGACAAAAACATTCAGTACTTC NA TRBJ2-4 TRBV20-1 NA
CSVVGQSGETQYF TGCAGCGTTGTTGGCCAGTCAGGAGAGACCCAGTACTTC NA TRBJ2-5 TRBV29-1 NA
CASSVPISEKLFF TGTGCCAGCAGCGTCCCGATTAGTGAAAAACTGTTTTTT NA TRBJ1-4 TRBV7-9 many
CASTSGTSGRQETQYF TGTGCCAGCACCTCCGGGACTAGCGGGAGGCAAGAGACCCAGTACTTC TRBD2 TRBJ2-5 TRBV14 NA
CASSQDHRGSYEQYF TGCGCCAGCAGCCAGGACCACAGGGGAAGCTACGAGCAGTACTTC TRBD1 TRBJ2-7 TRBV4-3 few
CASRRLLDTQYF TGTGCCAGCAGACGTCTGTTGGATACGCAGTATTTT NA TRBJ2-3 TRBV2 NA
CASSSRQTSTDTQYF TGTGCCAGCAGCTCGAGACAGACTAGCACAGATACGCAGTATTTT NA TRBJ2-3 TRBV9 NA
CASSSPWEGRETQYF TGTGCCAGCAGCTCCCCCTGGGAGGGTCGAGAGACCCAGTACTTC TRBD2 TRBJ2-5 TRBV27 few
CASGPKGATNEKLFF TGTGCCAGCGGACCCAAGGGGGCGACTAATGAAAAACTGTTTTTT TRBD1 TRBJ1-4 TRBV2 NA
CASSLSIGFSDTQYF TGTGCCAGCAGCTTATCGATAGGGTTTTCAGATACGCAGTATTTT NA TRBJ2-3 TRBV11-2 NA
CASSPWGQSYGYTF TGTGCCAGCAGCCCGTGGGGACAAAGCTATGGCTACACCTTC NA TRBJ1-2 TRBV14 NA
CASRTGGAGEQFF TGTGCCAGCAGAACGGGAGGGGCAGGTGAGCAGTTCTTC TRBD2 TRBJ2-1 TRBV25-1 NA
CASSSPGQGYNEQFF TGTGCCAGCAGCTCACCGGGACAGGGGTACAATGAGCAGTTCTTC TRBD1 TRBJ2-1 TRBV7-2 NA
CASSASTGAGELFF TGTGCCAGCAGCGCCTCAACAGGGGCCGGGGAGCTGTTTTTT TRBD1 TRBJ2-2 TRBV9 few
CASSLVGTDYGYTF TGTGCCAGCAGCCTTGTAGGGACCGATTATGGCTACACCTTC NA TRBJ1-2 TRBV13 NA
CSVIGVGTGDQPQHF TGCAGCGTTATTGGAGTTGGGACAGGGGATCAGCCCCAGCATTTT TRBD1 TRBJ1-5 TRBV29-1 NA
CASSPIAGHTDTQYF TGTGCCAGCAGTCCCATAGCGGGACACACAGATACGCAGTATTTT TRBD2 TRBJ2-3 TRBV6-4 NA
CASSLLDEQFF TGCGCCAGCAGCTTGTTGGATGAGCAGTTCTTC NA TRBJ2-1 TRBV5-1 NA
CATSSVRSNQPQHF TGTGCCACCAGCAGTGTGAGGAGCAATCAGCCCCAGCATTTT NA TRBJ1-5 TRBV15 NA
CASSSTMTSEVSYNEQFF TGTGCCAGCAGCTCCACCATGACTAGCGAAGTCTCCTACAATGAGCAGTTCTTC TRBD2 TRBJ2-1 TRBV7-8 NA
CASRTGVGETQYF TGTGCCAGCAGGACGGGAGTGGGGGAGACCCAGTACTTC NA TRBJ2-5 TRBV5-4 NA
CASSIATAGANVLTF TGTGCCAGTAGTATAGCCACAGCTGGGGCCAACGTCCTGACTTTC NA TRBJ2-6 TRBV19 NA
CASSPLDSGSTDTQYF TGTGCCAGCTCACCTCTGGATAGCGGGAGCACAGATACGCAGTATTTT TRBD2 TRBJ2-3 TRBV18 NA
CASSLEAMTDTQYF TGTGCCAGCAGCTTGGAAGCTATGACAGATACGCAGTATTTT NA TRBJ2-3 TRBV5-4 few
CASSLAGGRNEQFF TGTGCCAGCAGCTTGGCGGGGGGCCGTAATGAGCAGTTCTTC NA TRBJ2-1 TRBV5-4 few
CASTRDRVGYTF TGTGCCAGCACTCGGGACAGGGTCGGCTACACCTTC TRBD1 TRBJ1-2 TRBV25-1 NA
CATSRDGGRNSPLHF TGTGCCACCAGCAGAGATGGGGGGCGTAATTCACCCCTCCACTTT NA TRBJ1-6 TRBV15 few
CAWSRDRVTDTQYF TGTGCCTGGAGTCGGGACAGGGTCACAGATACGCAGTATTTT TRBD1 TRBJ2-3 TRBV30 few
CASSLIKASTDTQYF TGCGCCAGCAGCTTGATCAAGGCCAGCACAGATACGCAGTATTTT NA TRBJ2-3 TRBV5-1 NA
CASSEAPGYGYTF TGTGCCAGCAGTGAAGCGCCGGGATATGGCTACACCTTC NA TRBJ1-2 TRBV2 few
CSVSPLAKAEAFF TGCAGCGTCTCCCCTTTAGCTAAGGCTGAAGCTTTCTTT NA TRBJ1-1 TRBV29-1 few
CASSLVPLKAYEQYF TGTGCCAGCTCACTCGTGCCCCTCAAAGCCTACGAGCAGTACTTC NA TRBJ2-7 TRBV18 NA
CASKALWTEAFF TGTGCCAGCAAAGCCCTGTGGACTGAAGCTTTCTTT NA TRBJ1-1 TRBV7-9 NA
CASSGTGLAGANVLTF TGTGCCAGTTCCGGGACAGGGTTGGCTGGGGCCAACGTCCTGACTTTC TRBD1 TRBJ2-6 TRBV7-2 NA
CSARDVNGYTF TGCAGTGCTAGAGACGTCAATGGCTACACCTTC NA TRBJ1-2 TRBV20-1 NA
CATENGGKQFF TGTGCCACGGAGAACGGAGGGAAGCAGTTCTTC NA TRBJ2-1 TRBV10-3 many
CASSFSLINEQFF TGTGCCAGCAGTTTTAGCCTGATCAATGAGCAGTTCTTC NA TRBJ2-1 TRBV27 few
CASTYARDAFF TGTGCCAGCACATACGCCAGGGACGCTTTCTTT NA TRBJ1-1 TRBV2 few
CASSTRDLVDTQYF TGTGCCAGCAGCACGAGGGACCTGGTGGATACGCAGTATTTT NA TRBJ2-3 TRBV9 few
CASSLNSGRGPYNEQFF TGTGCCAGCAGCTTGAATTCTGGGCGGGGGCCATACAATGAGCAGTTCTTC NA TRBJ2-1 TRBV13 NA
CASSSLRGAVIQYF TGTGCCAGCAGTTCCCTCCGCGGGGCGGTCATTCAGTACTTC NA TRBJ2-4 TRBV28 NA
CATSGGQVSGTQYF TGTGCCACCAGCGGTGGACAGGTCTCGGGGACCCAGTACTTC TRBD1 TRBJ2-5 TRBV15 NA
CASSSAGGPPEQFF TGTGCCAGCAGCTCAGCGGGAGGGCCACCCGAGCAGTTCTTC TRBD2 TRBJ2-1 TRBV7-9 few
CASSSQREAPYNEQFF TGTGCCAGCAGCTCTCAGCGGGAGGCCCCCTACAATGAGCAGTTCTTC TRBD2 TRBJ2-1 TRBV11-3 NA